This T cell receptor (beta chain) was observed in a study of shared clonotypes between healthy human individuals. Study-wide points: A limitation of the genetic and exposure-history diversity represented arose from few donors.

Remarks on this clone: Its antigen is undetermined.

The repertoire was sequenced with immunoSEQ multiplex PCR; TCRdb's copy has only in-frame clones and lacks some. The sample lists about 870,000 clones, around 92% occurring once. With 6 bases removed from V and 5 bases from J, the gap between germline ends came to 10 bases. Germline CDR1 is WNHNN and CDR2 is SYGVQD (reference sequence). The CDR3 runs 13 residues. Positively selected for CCR7, the CD45RO-negative cells used as naive CD8 cells excluded terminally differentiated effector memory CD45RA+ cells. The sequence was obtained from a man aged 30 to 39 in good health. What was sequenced was naive CD8+ T cells sorted from blood. This chain uses TRBV10-1 with TRBJ2-2; D gene uncertain. This CDR3 is CASSAGRTGELFF. CDR3 in DNA: TGCGCCAGCAGCGCCGGACGGACCGGGGAGCTGTTTTTT.